This T cell receptor (beta chain) was found in a study of vaccination effects on CD4 cells after COVID-19. Study overall: In the ViraFEST assay, antigen-specific CD4+ clonotypes were identified by expansion after peptide-pool stimulation. The median interval between the second dose and post-vaccine sampling was 72 days. Study-wide results and caveats: Infection- and vaccine-induced clones contracted markedly late after vaccination.

Clones were read by immunoSEQ multiplex PCR, and TCRdb kept only the in-frame ones, dropping some. The profile shows approximately 57,000 clones, about four fifths of them singletons. This clone was detected once. The antigen is unknown. Culture proceeded for roughly ten days, and CD4+ T cells were then isolated. Vaccine administered to participants consisted of two doses of either BNT162b2 or mRNA-1273. The germline gives CDR1 MNHNY, CDR2 SVGAGI (reference sequence). V lost 2 bases, J lost 6 bases, and 11 bases lay in between. The CDR3 runs 14 residues. The TCR comes from a human donor who received a COVID-19 vaccine. The sample in question was CD4+ T cells from PBMCs cultured without peptide, obtained after COVID-19 vaccination. The chain has TRBV6-6 and TRBJ1-5; a possible D gene is TRBD1 (5 bases). This chain's CDR3 is CASSYRGEGQPQHF. The DNA for the CDR3 is TGTGCCAGCAGTTACCGAGGGGAGGGTCAGCCCCAGCATTTT.